Each of the 16 T cell receptor beta chains below was sequenced from the same sample in a study of response to subunit inactivated influenza vaccine (dated by TCRdb to the late 2010s). Interpreted using the paper, the time point label stands for: approximately 40 days after influenza vaccine administration. Receptor amplification or capture employed RT-PCR. Instrument on record: Illumina HiSeq 2500. TCRdb took the public reads, trimmed them with fastp at Q25, ran MiXCR for clone calling and kept in-frame beta chains. Rows are unified per CDR3 protein, each entry keeping the most common DNA and genes. This sample holds 500,000 to 600,000 distinct CDR3 sequences; over 10% were observed only once. The ten largest clones represent 13% of the sample. The source was PBMCs from blood, collected about 40 days after vaccination. These receptors came from a man aged 45 to 65 who received an inactivated influenza vaccine. Donor details come from another sample of the same person, matched by shared clones.

This clonotype was seen repeatedly, ten times or more. The CDR3 spells CASSQAQMGNSPLHF. The CDR3 nucleotides are TGCGCCAGCAGCCAAGCACAGATGGGTAATTCACCCCTCCACTTT. The V call is TRBV4-3, the J call TRBJ1-6; D call uncertain. V lost 1 base, J lost 6 bases, and 10 bases lay in between. This CDR3 is 15 amino acids long. Germline lookup yields CDR1 LGHNA and CDR2 YSLEER.

V usage is TRBV3-1 and J usage is TRBJ2-3; D not resolved. Germline V gene sequence: CDR1 LGHDT, CDR2 YNNKEL (reference sequence). V was pared by 3 bases and J by 2 bases, with 9 bases between. CDR3 length: 14 amino acids. For the CDR3, the DNA is TGTGCCAGCAGCCAGGGCGGTCTCACAGATACGCAGTATTTT. Its translation: CASSQGGLTDTQYF.

This clonotype came up many times. For the CDR3, the DNA is TGTGCCAGCAGAACTAGCGGGATCAACACCGGGGAGCTGTTTTTT. This encodes CASRTSGINTGELFF. The rearrangement links TRBV6-1 to TRBJ2-2; 10 bases map to TRBD2. The CDR3 has 15 residues. CDR1 is MNHNS and CDR2 is SASEGT in the germline V gene. J lost 2 bases, V lost 6 bases, and 3 bases had no gene match.

Details on this clonotype: At one end the junction does not follow the germline gene, possibly because of a read error. CDR3 amino acids: CASNLEPGGWVAKNIQCF. CDR3 in DNA: TGTGCCAGCAACTTAGAACCAGGGGGATGGGTAGCCAAAAACATTCAGTGCTTC. The chain combines TRBV11-2 with TRBJ2-4; 7 bases match TRBD1. CDR3 length equals 18 residues. The germline gives CDR1 SGHAT, CDR2 FQNNGV.

This clonotype was seen many times. CDR3 sequence reads: CSAGGVDGREQFF. CDR3 DNA: TGCAGCGCCGGGGGGGTGGACGGGCGTGAGCAGTTCTTC. The chain joins TRBV29-1 to TRBJ2-1; TRBD2 matches at 8 bases. V lost 7 bases to trimming and J lost 9 bases; unmatched junction nucleotides: 11. There are 13 residues in the CDR3. Germline lookup yields CDR1 SQVTM and CDR2 ANQGSEA.

This rearrangement joins TRBV6-1 to TRBJ2-3, with 8 bases that match TRBD1. From germline, CDR1 is MNHNS and CDR2 SASEGT. The CDR3 has 14 amino acids. The V gene end was trimmed by 8 bases and the J gene end by 3 bases; junction bases not matched to a gene: 7. Here the CDR3 reads CASGNRGKTDTQYF. Written as DNA, the CDR3 is TGTGCCAGCGGGAACAGGGGGAAGACAGATACGCAGTATTTT.

V and J are TRBV20-1 and TRBJ1-2; weak D call: TRBD1 (6 bases). The CDR3 sequence is 12 residues long. CDR1 is DFQATT and CDR2 is SNEGSKA in the germline V gene (reference sequence). V lost 4 bases to trimming and J lost 3 bases, with 9 bases between them. The CDR3, as DNA: TGCAGTGCTACAGGGGAGGACTATGGCTACACCTTC. Translating gives CSATGEDYGYTF.

Concerning this clonotype: One end of the junction varies from germline; a read error may be responsible. The chain couples TRBV13 to TRBJ2-3; the D gene is possibly TRBD2 (6 bases). CDR3 length: 19 residues. The germline V gene encodes CDR1 PRHDT and CDR2 FYEKMQ (reference sequence). In DNA, the CDR3 is TGTGCCCGCAGCTTAGGGTTCTTGAGTAGCGGCCACCTCACAGATACGCAGTATTTT. Amino acids: CARSLGFLSSGHLTDTQYF.

This chain's CDR3 is CASSPARRLSYNEQFF. The CDR3 DNA is TGTGCCAGCAGTCCCGCCCGCCGGCTCTCCTACAATGAGCAGTTCTTC. This rearrangement joins TRBV12-3 or TRBV12-4 to TRBJ2-1; D is unclear. Trimming shortened V by 5 bases and J by 0 bases, and 14 bases separated the two germline ends. The length of the CDR3 is 16 residues.

This clonotype turned up a few times. The genes are TRBV5-1 and TRBJ2-5, with TRBD1 matching over 10 bases. J was trimmed by 6 bases and V by 9 bases; bases with no gene match: 5. CDR1 is SGHRS and CDR2 is YFSETQ in the germline V gene. CDR3 length: 12 residues. CDR3 region: CATGTGEQTQYF. CDR3 DNA sequence: TGCGCCACCGGGACAGGGGAACAGACCCAGTACTTC.

This chain joins TRBV4-1 and TRBJ2-1, with D perhaps TRBD2 (5 bases). Germline CDR1 is MGHRA and CDR2 is YSYEKL. The CDR3 covers 16 residues. Trimming left V 0 bases short and J 0 bases short, with 9 bases between. The CDR3 DNA is TGCGCCAGCAGCCAAGATATAGCGAGCTCCTACAATGAGCAGTTCTTC. Amino acid sequence: CASSQDIASSYNEQFF.

This clonotype was counted many times. V usage is TRBV5-1 and J usage is TRBJ1-4, with no clear D. V lost 0 bases, J lost 10 bases, and 13 bases lay in between. CDR1 is SGHRS and CDR2 is YFSETQ in the germline V gene. This CDR3 comprises 14 residues. The CDR3: CASSLDPRGGKLFF. As DNA, the CDR3 is TGCGCCAGCAGCTTGGATCCACGAGGAGGAAAACTGTTTTTT.

The sample holds a few counts of this clonotype. The J gene is TRBJ2-2, the V gene TRBV11-2; D may be TRBD1 (6 bases). The germline V gene has CDR1 SGHAT and CDR2 FQNNGV. V was shortened by 8 bases and J by 4 bases, with 14 bases between the two germline ends. There are 14 residues in the CDR3. The DNA for the CDR3 is TGTGCCAGCCCCAGGAAGGGGGTCACCGGGGAGCTGTTTTTT. Translated, it gives CASPRKGVTGELFF.

The chain uses TRBV5-4 and TRBJ2-1; the D call may be TRBD1 or TRBD2 (6 bases each). V was cut by 5 bases and J by 9 bases, with 18 bases left in between. Germline CDR1 is SGHNT and CDR2 is YYREEE (reference sequence). This CDR3 comprises 14 residues. CDR3 region: CASSRGQGRGEQFF. DNA for the CDR3: TGTGCCAGCAGTCGGGGGCAGGGCCGTGGTGAGCAGTTCTTC.

This clonotype has only one observation. V is TRBV19 and J is TRBJ2-1, with 10 bases lining up with TRBD1. Germline V CDR1 and CDR2: LNHDA, SQIVND (reference sequence). The CDR3 spans 15 residues. Trimming at V came to 4 bases and at J to 6 bases, leaving 6 bases not matched to a gene. CDR3 bases: TGTGCCAGTAGTAGGGGACAGGGGTCGGTCAATGAGCAGTTCTTC. It specifies CASSRGQGSVNEQFF.

The V gene is TRBV20-1, the J gene TRBJ2-3, with 15 bases identical to TRBD2. Germline trimming cut 6 bases from V and 2 bases from J; bases unmatched to any gene: 6. CDR1 and CDR2 (germline): DFQATT, SNEGSKA (reference sequence). CDR3 length equals 16 residues. DNA of the CDR3: TGCAGTGCGCACGGACTAGCGGGGGGGCTCACAGATACGCAGTATTTT. Translated, it gives CSAHGLAGGLTDTQYF.